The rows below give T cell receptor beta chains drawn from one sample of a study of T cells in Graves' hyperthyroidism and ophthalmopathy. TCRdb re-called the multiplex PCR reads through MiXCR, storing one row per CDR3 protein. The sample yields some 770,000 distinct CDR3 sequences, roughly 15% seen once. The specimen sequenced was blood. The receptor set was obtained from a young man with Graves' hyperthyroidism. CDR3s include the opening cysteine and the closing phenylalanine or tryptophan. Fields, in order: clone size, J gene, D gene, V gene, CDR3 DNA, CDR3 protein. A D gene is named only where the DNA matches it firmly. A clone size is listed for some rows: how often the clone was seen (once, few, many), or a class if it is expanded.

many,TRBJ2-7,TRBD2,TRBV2,TGTGCCAGCAGTGGACTAGCGAGTTACGAGCAGTACTTC,CASSGLASYEQYF
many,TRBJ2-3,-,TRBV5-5,TGTGCCAGCAGCCCTGCTAGCGCCCGATACACAGATACGCAGTATTTT,CASSPASARYTDTQYF
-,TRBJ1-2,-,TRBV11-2,TGTGCCAGCAGCTTAGGCAGGGAAGTTAACTATGGCTACACCTTC,CASSLGREVNYGYTF
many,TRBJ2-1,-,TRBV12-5,TGTGCTAGTGGTAACAAGTACAATGAGCAGTTCTTC,CASGNKYNEQFF
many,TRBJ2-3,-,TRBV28,TGTGCCAGCAGTCCGTCGACAGCTAGAGGCACAGATACGCAGTATTTT,CASSPSTARGTDTQYF
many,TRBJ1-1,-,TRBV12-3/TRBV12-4,TGTGCCAGCAGGCTAGATATGGGACGCGAAAAGATACTGAACACTGAAGCTTTCTTT,CASRLDMGREKILNTEAFF
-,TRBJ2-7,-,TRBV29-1,TGCAGCGTTGTCCTAGGTCAGGCGCGCTACGAGCAGTACTTC,CSVVLGQARYEQYF
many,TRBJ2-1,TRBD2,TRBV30,TGTGCCTGGAGAAACCCTGTACCTGATGAGGGAGGGTCCGGCAATGAGCAGTTCTTC,CAWRNPVPDEGGSGNEQFF
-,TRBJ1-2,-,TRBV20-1,TGCAGTGCTAGGCGCCTGTTCTATGGCTACACCTTC,CSARRLFYGYTF
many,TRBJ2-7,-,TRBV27,TGTGCCAGCAGTTTTTCTGGCGGGCGGTACGAGCAGTACTTC,CASSFSGGRYEQYF
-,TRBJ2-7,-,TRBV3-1,TGTGCCAGCCGGAGCGCCGCCTCCTACGAGCAGTACTTC,CASRSAASYEQYF
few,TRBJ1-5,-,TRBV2,TGTGCCAGCAGCGCGGGGGTCTCGCACGGTCAGCCCCAGCATTTT,CASSAGVSHGQPQHF
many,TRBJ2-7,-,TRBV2,TGTGCCAGCAGGGTGGGGTCCTACGAGCAGTACTTC,CASRVGSYEQYF
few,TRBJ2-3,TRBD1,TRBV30,TGTGCCTGGAGATTACAGGGGGCGCTGGATACGCAGTATTTT,CAWRLQGALDTQYF
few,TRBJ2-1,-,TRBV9,TGTGCCAGCAGCCCGGACATCAATGAGCAGTTCTTC,CASSPDINEQFF
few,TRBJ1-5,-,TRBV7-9,TGTGCCAGCAGCTTAGGGGGGGCAGGGAGCAATCAGCCCCAGCATTTT,CASSLGGAGSNQPQHF
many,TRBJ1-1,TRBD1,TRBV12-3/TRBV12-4,TGTGCCAGCAGTTCCTGGACAGGGTACACTGAAGCTTTCTTT,CASSSWTGYTEAFF
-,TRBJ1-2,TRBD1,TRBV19,TGTGCCAGTAGTACCTCGGACAGGGCGAATGGCTACACCTTC,CASSTSDRANGYTF
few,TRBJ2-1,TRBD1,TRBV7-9,TGTGCCAGCAGCTCGTCCTCGACAGGGTTGGTCTACAATGAGCAGTCCTTC,CASSSSSTGLVYNEQSF
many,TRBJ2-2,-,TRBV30,TGTGCCTGGAGTGTACCAAGAACCCCCGGGGAGCTGTTTTTT,CAWSVPRTPGELFF
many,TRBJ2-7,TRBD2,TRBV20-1,TGCAGTGTCCAGCGGGAGATCAACGAGCAGTACTTC,CSVQREINEQYF
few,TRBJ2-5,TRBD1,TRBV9,TGTGCCAGCAGCCCGCGCCTGGACAGGAGGGAGACCCAGTACTTC,CASSPRLDRRETQYF
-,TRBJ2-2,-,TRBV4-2,TGTGCCAGCAGCCCCCAGGCCGCAACCGGGGAGCTGTTTTTT,CASSPQAATGELFF
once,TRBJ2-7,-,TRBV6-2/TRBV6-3,TGTGCCACCCAGGGCAGGGACGAGCAGTACTTC,CATQGRDEQYF
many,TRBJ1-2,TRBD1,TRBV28,TGTGCCAGCATCGTGACAGGGGGCTACTATGGCTACACCTTC,CASIVTGGYYGYTF
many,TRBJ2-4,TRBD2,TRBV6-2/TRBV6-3,TGTGCCAGCAGCCGCGGGCCTAGCGGGAGGGAAAACATTCAGTACTTC,CASSRGPSGRENIQYF